This record looks at one TCR beta chain sequence and its context. The read terminates 3 residues ahead of where the CDR3 ends, so the germline J gene completes it. The sample originates from a study of T cells in women clearing cervical HPV infection. Overall study context: HLA type could not be excluded as a confounder.

Germline assignment: CDR1 LNHDA and CDR2 SQIVND (reference sequence). The CDR3 runs to 13 residues. Trimming stripped 2 bases from V and 5 bases from J, with 9 bases between. TCRdb keeps only in-frame clones here, not all; method: immunoSEQ multiplex PCR. Recorded here are about 39,000 clones; the top ten clones represent about 6%. This chain links TRBV19 with TRBJ1-2, with D perhaps TRBD1 (5 bases). This clonotype was sampled from a woman between 18 and 70 years old with a cervical HPV16 infection that either progressed to CIN3+ or cleared (not recorded which). Material for sequencing was blood buffy coat. CDR3 bases read: TGTGCCAGTAGTATATGGCAGGGTTATGGC. Translating it yields CASSIWQGYG. The whole CDR3 protein is CASSIWQGYGYTF. The full variable domain, rest sourced from reference TRBV19 and TRBJ1-2, is DGGITQSPKYLFRKEGQNVTLSCEQNLNHDAMYWYRQDPGQGLRLIYYSQIVNDFQKGDIAEGYSVSREKKESFPLTVTSAQKNPTAFYLCASSIWQGYGYTFGSGTRLTVV.